This entry features one TCR beta chain sequence. The protocol was immunoSEQ multiplex PCR, while the TCRdb copy is restricted to in-frame clones and leaves out a portion. Among over 250,000 clones, around 86% were seen once, and the ten largest hold roughly 2.3%. The data derive from a study of blood T cell repertoires in COVID-19. Study in general: Sources were T cells, B-cell-depleted T cells, or PBMCs; the material itself was cDNA or gDNA.

V dropped 0 bases and J dropped 6 bases, with 15 bases sitting between them. Germline V CDR1 and CDR2: SGHRS, YFSETQ. CDR3 length: 15 residues. This sequence joins TRBV5-1 and TRBJ1-1, with D uncertain. Material: peripheral blood. The TCR sequence derives from a middle-aged man with acute or convalescent COVID-19. The CDR3 DNA reads TGCGCCAGCAGCTTGGGGGAGGGCTTGCGGTCTGAAGCTTTCTTT. Translating it yields CASSLGEGLRSEAFF.